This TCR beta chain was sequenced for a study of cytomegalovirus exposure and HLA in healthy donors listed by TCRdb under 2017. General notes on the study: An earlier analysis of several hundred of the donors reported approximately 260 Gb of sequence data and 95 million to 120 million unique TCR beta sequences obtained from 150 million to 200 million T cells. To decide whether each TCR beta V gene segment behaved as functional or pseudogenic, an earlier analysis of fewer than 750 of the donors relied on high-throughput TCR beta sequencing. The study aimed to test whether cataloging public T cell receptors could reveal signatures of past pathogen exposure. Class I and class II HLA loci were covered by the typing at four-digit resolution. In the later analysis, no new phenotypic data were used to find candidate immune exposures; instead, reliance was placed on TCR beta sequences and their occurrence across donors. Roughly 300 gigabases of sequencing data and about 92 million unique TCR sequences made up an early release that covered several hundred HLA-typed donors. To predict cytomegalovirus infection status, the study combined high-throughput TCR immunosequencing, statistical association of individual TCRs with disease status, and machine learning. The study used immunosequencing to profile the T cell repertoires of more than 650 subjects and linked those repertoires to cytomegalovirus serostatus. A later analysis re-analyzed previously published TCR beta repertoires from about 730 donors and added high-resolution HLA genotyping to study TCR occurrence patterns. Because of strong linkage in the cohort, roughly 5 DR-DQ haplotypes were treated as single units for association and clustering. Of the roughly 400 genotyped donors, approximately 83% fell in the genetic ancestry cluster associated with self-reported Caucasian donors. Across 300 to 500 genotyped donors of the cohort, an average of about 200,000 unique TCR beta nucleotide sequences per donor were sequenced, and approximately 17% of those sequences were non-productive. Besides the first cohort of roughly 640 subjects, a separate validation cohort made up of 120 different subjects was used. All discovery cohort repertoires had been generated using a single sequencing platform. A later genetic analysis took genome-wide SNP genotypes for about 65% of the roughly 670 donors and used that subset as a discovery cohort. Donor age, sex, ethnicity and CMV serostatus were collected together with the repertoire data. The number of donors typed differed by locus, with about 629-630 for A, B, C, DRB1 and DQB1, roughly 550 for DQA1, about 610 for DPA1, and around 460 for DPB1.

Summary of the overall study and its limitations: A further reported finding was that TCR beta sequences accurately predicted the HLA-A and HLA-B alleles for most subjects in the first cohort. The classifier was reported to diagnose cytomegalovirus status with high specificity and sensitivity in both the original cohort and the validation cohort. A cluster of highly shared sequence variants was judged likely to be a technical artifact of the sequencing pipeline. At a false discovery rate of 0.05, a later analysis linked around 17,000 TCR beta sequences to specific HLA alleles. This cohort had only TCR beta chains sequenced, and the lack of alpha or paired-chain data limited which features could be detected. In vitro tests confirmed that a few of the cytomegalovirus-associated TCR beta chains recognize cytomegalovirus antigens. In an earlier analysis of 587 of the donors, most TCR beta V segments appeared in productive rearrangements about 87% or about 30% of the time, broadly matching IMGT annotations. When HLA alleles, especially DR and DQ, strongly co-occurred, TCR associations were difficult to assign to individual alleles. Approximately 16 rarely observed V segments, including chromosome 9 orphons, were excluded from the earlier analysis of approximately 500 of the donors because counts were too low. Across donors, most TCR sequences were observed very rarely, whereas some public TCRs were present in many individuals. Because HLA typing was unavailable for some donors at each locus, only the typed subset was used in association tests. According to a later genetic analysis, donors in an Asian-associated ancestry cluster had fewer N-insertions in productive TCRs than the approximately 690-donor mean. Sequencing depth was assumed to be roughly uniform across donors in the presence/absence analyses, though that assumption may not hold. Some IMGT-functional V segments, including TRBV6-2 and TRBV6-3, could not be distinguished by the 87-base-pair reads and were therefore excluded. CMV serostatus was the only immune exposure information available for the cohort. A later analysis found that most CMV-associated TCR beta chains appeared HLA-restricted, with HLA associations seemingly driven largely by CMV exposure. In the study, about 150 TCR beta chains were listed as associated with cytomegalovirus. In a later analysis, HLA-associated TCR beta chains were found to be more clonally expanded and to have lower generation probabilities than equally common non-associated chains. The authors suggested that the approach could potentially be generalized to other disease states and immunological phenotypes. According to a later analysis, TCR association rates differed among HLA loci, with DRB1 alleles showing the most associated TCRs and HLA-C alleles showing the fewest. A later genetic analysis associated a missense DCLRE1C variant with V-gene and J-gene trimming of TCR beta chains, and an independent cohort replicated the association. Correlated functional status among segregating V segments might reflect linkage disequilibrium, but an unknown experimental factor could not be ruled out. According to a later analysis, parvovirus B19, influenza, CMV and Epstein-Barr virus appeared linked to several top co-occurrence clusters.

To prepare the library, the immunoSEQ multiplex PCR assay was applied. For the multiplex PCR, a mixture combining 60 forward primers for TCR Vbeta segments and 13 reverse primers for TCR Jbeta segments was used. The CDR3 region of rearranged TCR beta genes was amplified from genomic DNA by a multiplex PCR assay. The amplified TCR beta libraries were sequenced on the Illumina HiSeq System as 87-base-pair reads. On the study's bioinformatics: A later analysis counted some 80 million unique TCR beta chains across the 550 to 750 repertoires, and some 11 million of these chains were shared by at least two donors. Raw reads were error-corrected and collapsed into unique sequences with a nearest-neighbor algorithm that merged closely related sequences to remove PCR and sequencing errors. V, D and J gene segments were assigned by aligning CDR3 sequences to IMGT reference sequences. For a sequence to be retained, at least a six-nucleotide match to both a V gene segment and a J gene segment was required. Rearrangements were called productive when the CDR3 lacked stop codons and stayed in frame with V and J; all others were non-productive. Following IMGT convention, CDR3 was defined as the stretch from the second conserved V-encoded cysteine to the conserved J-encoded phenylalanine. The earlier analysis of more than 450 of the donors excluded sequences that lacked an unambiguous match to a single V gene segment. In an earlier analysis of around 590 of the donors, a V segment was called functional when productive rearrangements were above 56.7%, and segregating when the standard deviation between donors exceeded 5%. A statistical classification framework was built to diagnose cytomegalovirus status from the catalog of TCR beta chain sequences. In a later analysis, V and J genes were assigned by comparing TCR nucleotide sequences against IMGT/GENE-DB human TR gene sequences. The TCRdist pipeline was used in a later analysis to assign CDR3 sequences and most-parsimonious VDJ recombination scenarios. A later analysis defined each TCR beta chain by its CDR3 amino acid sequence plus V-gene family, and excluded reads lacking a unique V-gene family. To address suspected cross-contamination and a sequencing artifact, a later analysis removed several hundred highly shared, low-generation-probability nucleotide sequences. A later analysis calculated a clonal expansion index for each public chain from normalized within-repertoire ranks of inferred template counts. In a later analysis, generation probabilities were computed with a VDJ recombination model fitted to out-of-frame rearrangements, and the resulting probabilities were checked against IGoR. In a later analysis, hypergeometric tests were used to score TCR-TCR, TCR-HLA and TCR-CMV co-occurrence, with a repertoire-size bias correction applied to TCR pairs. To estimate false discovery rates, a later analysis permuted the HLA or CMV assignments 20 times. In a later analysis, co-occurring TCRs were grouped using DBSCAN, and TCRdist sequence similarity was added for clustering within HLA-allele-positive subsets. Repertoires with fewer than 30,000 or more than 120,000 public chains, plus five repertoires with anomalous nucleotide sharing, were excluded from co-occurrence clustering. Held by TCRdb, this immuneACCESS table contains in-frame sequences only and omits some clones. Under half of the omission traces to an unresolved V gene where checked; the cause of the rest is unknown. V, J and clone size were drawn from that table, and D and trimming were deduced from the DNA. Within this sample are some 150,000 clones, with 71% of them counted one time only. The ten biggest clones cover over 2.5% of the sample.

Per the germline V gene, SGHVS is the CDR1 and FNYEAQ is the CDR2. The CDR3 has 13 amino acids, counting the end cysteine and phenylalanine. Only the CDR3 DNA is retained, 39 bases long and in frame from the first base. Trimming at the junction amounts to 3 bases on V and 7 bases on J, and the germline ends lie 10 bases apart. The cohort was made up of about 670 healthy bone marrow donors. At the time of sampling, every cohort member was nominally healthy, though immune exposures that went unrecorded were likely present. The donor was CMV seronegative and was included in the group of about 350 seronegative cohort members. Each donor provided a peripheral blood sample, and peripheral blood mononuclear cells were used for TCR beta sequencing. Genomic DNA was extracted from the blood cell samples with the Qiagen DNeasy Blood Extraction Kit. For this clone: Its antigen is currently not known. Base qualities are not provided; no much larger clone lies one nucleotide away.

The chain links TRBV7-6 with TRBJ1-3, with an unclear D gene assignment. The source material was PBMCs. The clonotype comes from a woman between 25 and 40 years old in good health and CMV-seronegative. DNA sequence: TGTGCCAGCAGCTTGTCCCCGACTAACACCATATATTTT. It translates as CASSLSPTNTIYF.